This record concerns one TCR beta chain sequence. The antigen remains undetermined. Time point defined: sample taken at primary tumor resection. Unsorted whole RNA of tumor, nontumor lung or frozen PBMC was sequenced. The donors comprised about 65 untreated early-stage non-small cell lung cancer patients. CDR1 is LNHDA, CDR2 SQIVND, per germline (reference sequence). The CDR3 runs to 14 residues. The V gene end was trimmed by 8 bases and the J gene end by 0 bases; junction bases not matched to a gene: 4. These data belong to a study of spatial heterogeneity in lung cancer. Study information: Each time, sequencing found more beta-chain sequences than alpha-chain sequences. Raw-read counts averaged over ten per unique TCR and UMI combination. Overall study findings and caveats: Ubiquitous expanded tumor TCRs were seen in blood more at resection than at follow-up.

TCRdb redid the calling of the 5' RACE reads with MiXCR, one entry per CDR3 protein. The sample contains roughly 80,000 distinct CDR3 sequences, roughly 12% of which appear only once. The source is a male donor with early-stage non-small cell lung cancer. The chain employs TRBV19 and TRBJ2-1; 7 nucleotides line up with TRBD2. Sequenced here: PBMCs, sampled at surgery. The DNA for the CDR3 is TGTGCCAGTCGGGGGGATCGCTCCTACAATGAGCAGTTCTTC. Translating it yields CASRGDRSYNEQFF.